The clone carrying this T cell receptor beta chain appeared a single time. cDNA prepared by RNA extraction and subsequent reverse transcription served as the template for sequencing. Clones were read by immunoSEQ multiplex PCR, and TCRdb kept only the in-frame ones, dropping some. The sample contains under 350,000 clones, roughly 50% of which appear only once. This record comes from a study of CD8+ T cells in alopecia areata. Whole-study context: People stayed on tofacitinib for 6 to 18 months, then stopped the drug for 6 months.

Described treatment: oral pan-JAK inhibitor, 5-10 mg twice daily. The CDR3 has 19 residues. Germline trimming cut 4 bases from V and 4 bases from J; bases unmatched to any gene: 16. Germline V CDR1 and CDR2: SGDLS, YYNGEE. This TCR was sampled from a human donor with alopecia areata. Specimen: CD4+ T cells sorted from blood, collected at week 24, from a patient treated with tofacitinib. This chain connects TRBV9 to TRBJ1-6; TRBD1 matches 8 bases. The CDR3 DNA follows: TGTGCCAGCAGCCCAGGGCAGGGGGCGGCCGGAAGGTATAATTCACCCCTCCACTTT. Translating gives CASSPGQGAAGRYNSPLHF.